This is a list of T cell receptor beta chains from one sample in a study of long-term antiretroviral therapy in people with HIV. Generated by immunoSEQ multiplex PCR, the TCRdb table keeps only in-frame clones and is missing some. The table records roughly 25,000 clones, just under 85% of them present only once. The material sequenced was unsorted PBMCs, taken 0.7 years before starting antiretroviral therapy. Receptors originate from a man aged 30 to 45 with HIV. Both conserved end residues are trimmed from each CDR3. Each record gives: CDR3 length, V gene, D gene, J gene, CDR3 protein. A D gene is named only where the DNA matches it firmly.

11	TRBV10-3	NA	TRBJ1-6	AISPDSASPLH
15	TRBV9	TRBD1	TRBJ2-1	ASSVDTGGGEKDEQF
8	TRBV20-1	NA	TRBJ2-1	SARNNEQF
14	TRBV5-6	NA	TRBJ1-5	ASSLNRAGGNQPQH
12	TRBV5-6	NA	TRBJ2-3	ASSRPTTTDTQY
7	TRBV15	NA	TRBJ2-1	ASSDEQF
12	TRBV4-2	NA	TRBJ2-4	ASSQGETTDIQY
11	TRBV7-2	TRBD1	TRBJ1-5	ASSPDRVQPQH
12	TRBV29-1	TRBD2	TRBJ2-2	SVGLAGRAGELF
13	TRBV15	NA	TRBJ1-4	ATSRAQDTGEKLF
12	TRBV6-5	NA	TRBJ1-5	ASSNGGRGQPQH
12	TRBV10-3	TRBD1	TRBJ2-7	AISVGQGAVEQY
13	TRBV7-6	NA	TRBJ2-1	ASSNDRSSYNEQF
13	TRBV19	TRBD1	TRBJ1-2	ASSSLGQGNYGYT
13	TRBV6-1	NA	NA	ASSDLRWRGDEQY
12	TRBV12-5	NA	TRBJ2-2	ASGAQGYTGELF
14	TRBV11-2	NA	TRBJ1-4	ASSLGRRGGREKLF
12	TRBV9	TRBD1	TRBJ1-4	ASSWTGEGEKLF
12	TRBV6-5	NA	TRBJ2-6	ASTAQGGANVLT
13	TRBV7-9	NA	TRBJ1-6	ASSPGGGRNSPLH
12	TRBV7-2	TRBD1	TRBJ2-7	ASRDRAMSYEQY
9	TRBV20-1	NA	TRBJ1-4	SVQGNEKLF
13	TRBV7-9	NA	TRBJ2-2	ASSRRDRNTGELF
16	TRBV7-2	TRBD2	TRBJ2-5	ASSLGLAGVREWETQY
15	TRBV7-6	NA	TRBJ2-6	ASSLSGGLTGANVLT
13	TRBV5-4	TRBD2	TRBJ2-1	ASSFPGLGINEQF
12	TRBV27	TRBD2	TRBJ2-7	ASRPGGGLYEQY
14	TRBV5-1	NA	TRBJ2-2	ASSLNTGADTGELF
13	TRBV28	NA	TRBJ2-7	ASSFRDIGPYEQY
12	TRBV18	NA	TRBJ1-1	ASSPRGKDTEAF
12	TRBV5-1	NA	TRBJ2-5	ASSSGTKQETQY
14	TRBV11-3	TRBD2	TRBJ2-1	ASSQRGGGAKNEQF
13	TRBV5-1	NA	TRBJ2-5	ASSRPSSGVKAQY
12	TRBV5-1	TRBD1	TRBJ1-2	ASSLESGGSGYT
16	TRBV13	TRBD2	TRBJ2-3	ASSLGDRLAGDPDTQY
13	TRBV6-5	NA	TRBJ2-2	ASSLVLGRTGELF
13	TRBV10-3	NA	TRBJ2-7	AISQNTGTTYEQY
11	TRBV29-1	NA	TRBJ2-3	SGQGTRTDTQY
9	TRBV6-6	NA	TRBJ2-5	ASRSRETQY
14	TRBV4-3	TRBD2	TRBJ2-1	ASSQDLLAGFNEQF
12	TRBV5-1	NA	TRBJ2-3	ASRSQGVRDTQY
14	TRBV7-8	NA	TRBJ1-2	ASSPGGGRNYYGYT
16	TRBV28	NA	TRBJ1-6	ASSLSRSGGGMGSPLH
13	TRBV19	TRBD1	TRBJ1-5	ASRNRGGPNQPQH
13	TRBV5-6	NA	TRBJ2-5	ASSPRGVGGETQY
12	TRBV5-1	TRBD1	TRBJ2-7	ASSQDRGDHEQY
10	TRBV10-2	NA	TRBJ2-7	ASSEYRYEQY
10	TRBV29-1	NA	TRBJ2-7	SVRPSKNEQY
12	TRBV6-6	TRBD2	TRBJ2-7	ASSYSTSGVEQY
12	TRBV11-1	NA	TRBJ1-1	ASSKGGLNTEAF
14	TRBV4-1	NA	TRBJ1-1	ASSQDGDPGATEAF
14	TRBV6-5	NA	TRBJ1-3	ASSYSKITEKNTIY
17	TRBV4-1	TRBD2	TRBJ2-3	ASSQDQRGANSYTDTQY
13	TRBV11-2	NA	TRBJ1-4	ASSARFWGGGKLF
15	TRBV11-1	TRBD1	TRBJ1-6	ASSLISGQGIGSPLH